The rows below give T cell receptor beta chains drawn from one sample of a study of Graves' ophthalmopathy and Graves' hyperthyroidism. TCRdb re-called the multiplex PCR reads through MiXCR, storing one row per CDR3 protein. The repertoire consists of about 370,000 distinct CDR3 sequences, with approximately 20% occurring once and the leading ten covering about 1.6%. Material: peripheral blood. These receptors originate from a woman between 18 and 29 years old with Graves' ophthalmopathy. Both conserved end residues are part of each CDR3. D genes are given only for firm matches. A clone size is listed for some rows: how often the clone was seen (once, few, many), or a class if it is expanded.

many | TRBD2 | TRBJ2-4 | 20 | TRBV11-2 | TGTGCCAGCAGCGCCCCGGGAACTAGCGGGGGAGTGGGAGCCAAAAACATTCAGTACTTC | CASSAPGTSGGVGAKNIQYF
many | - | TRBJ2-5 | 12 | TRBV7-8 | TGTGCCAGCTTTTCTGGGCCCGAGACCCAGTACTTC | CASFSGPETQYF
many | - | TRBJ2-7 | 12 | TRBV30 | TGTGCCTGGTACGTCGGGGGGCACGAGCAGTACTTC | CAWYVGGHEQYF
- | TRBD1 | TRBJ2-2 | 13 | TRBV12-3/TRBV12-4 | TGTGCCAGCAGACCAGGGGGCTACGGGGAGCTGTTTTTT | CASRPGGYGELFF
many | TRBD1 | TRBJ1-6 | 16 | TRBV9 | TGTGCCAGCAGCCCCACCGGGACAGCAGATAATTCACCCCTCCACTTT | CASSPTGTADNSPLHF
many | - | TRBJ1-5 | 15 | TRBV12-3/TRBV12-4 | TGTGCCAGCAGGGGAATGGCTGTCGGCAATCAGCCCCAGCATTTT | CASRGMAVGNQPQHF
many | TRBD1 | TRBJ1-5 | 13 | TRBV28 | TGTGCCAGCACCAACAGGGGGGGCCAGCCCCAGCATTTT | CASTNRGGQPQHF
- | - | TRBJ1-3 | 15 | TRBV28 | TGTGCCAGCAGCCCCCCGGACAGCTCTGGAAACACCATATATTTT | CASSPPDSSGNTIYF
many | - | TRBJ2-7 | 15 | TRBV20-1 | TGCAGTGCTAGAGATCTAGGGGATAGCTCCTACGAGCAGTACTTC | CSARDLGDSSYEQYF
- | - | TRBJ1-2 | 15 | TRBV7-8 | TGTGCCAGCAGCGAGCGGACCGCTTGGCGCTATGGCTACACCTTC | CASSERTAWRYGYTF
once | - | TRBJ2-7 | 14 | TRBV6-1 | TGTGCCAGCGAACCGGGACAATTCTCCTACGAGCAGTACTTC | CASEPGQFSYEQYF
- | TRBD2 | TRBJ2-5 | 16 | TRBV27 | TGTGCCAGCAGACCCACCGGACTAGCGGGTAGAGAGACCCAGTACTTC | CASRPTGLAGRETQYF
many | - | TRBJ2-2 | 13 | TRBV6-4 | TGTGCCAGCAGTAGCGCGAACACCGGGGAGCTGTTTTTT | CASSSANTGELFF
many | - | TRBJ1-1 | 15 | TRBV11-3 | TGTGCCAGCAGCCATGGTCGAAAGCTGAACACTGAAGCTTTCTTT | CASSHGRKLNTEAFF
many | TRBD2 | TRBJ2-7 | 15 | TRBV29-1 | TGCAGCGTTGAAGATACAGGACTAGCGGGAGACGAGCAGTACTTC | CSVEDTGLAGDEQYF
many | - | TRBJ2-7 | 13 | TRBV12-3/TRBV12-4 | TGTGCCAGCAGTACGTTGAAGAACTACGAGCAGTACTTC | CASSTLKNYEQYF
many | TRBD2 | TRBJ2-7 | 16 | TRBV7-8 | TGTGCCAGCAGCTTGAATAGCGGGAGGGCCTCCGACGAGCAGTACTTC | CASSLNSGRASDEQYF
many | TRBD2 | TRBJ2-2 | 15 | TRBV3-1 | TGTGCCAGCAGCCAAGAAGCTAGCGGTTTAGGGGAGCTGTTTTTT | CASSQEASGLGELFF